This T cell receptor beta chain was documented in a study of T cells in Graves' hyperthyroidism and ophthalmopathy. V lost 1 base, J lost 6 bases, and 9 bases stayed unmatched. CDR1 is SGHTA and CDR2 is FQGNSA in the germline V gene. The CDR3 extends over 17 amino acids. Researchers amplified the TCR beta CDR3 regions from RNA transcripts. Researchers ran a first-round RT-PCR on the TCR CDR3 using the HTBI primer set. TCRdb reprocessed the multiplex PCR reads with MiXCR, giving one entry per CDR3 protein. The table lists a few hundred thousand distinct CDR3 sequences, 15% to 20% of them singletons. This clonotype was seen repeatedly, ten times or more.

The V call is TRBV7-2, the J call TRBJ2-3; 11 bases are shared with TRBD2. Material for sequencing was blood. This receptor was obtained from a man between 18 and 35 years old with Graves' ophthalmopathy. The CDR3 sequence: CASSLVAGGPVRDTQYF. For the CDR3, the DNA is TGTGCCAGCAGCTTAGTAGCGGGGGGGCCAGTCAGGGATACGCAGTATTTT.